This is a list of T cell receptor beta chains from one sample in a study of T cells in Graves' hyperthyroidism and ophthalmopathy. TCRdb itself ran the multiplex PCR reads through MiXCR, one entry per CDR3 protein. The table shows roughly 500,000 distinct CDR3 sequences, with around a quarter occurring only once. The specimen sequenced was blood. These TCRs come from a woman in her twenties or thirties with Graves' ophthalmopathy. The CDR3 runs from the conserved cysteine through the conserved F or W. Each record gives: V gene, J gene, clone size, D gene, CDR3 protein, CDR3 DNA. D genes are given only for firm matches. Not every row has a clone size; where given, it reads once, few, many or a size class.

V gene: TRBV29-1
J gene: TRBJ2-5
clone size: -
D gene: -
CDR3 protein: CSVAREAETHYF
CDR3 DNA: TGCAGCGTTGCCAGGGAGGCAGAGACCCATTACTTC

V gene: TRBV15
J gene: TRBJ1-5
clone size: once
D gene: -
CDR3 protein: CATSRVYGNQPQHF
CDR3 DNA: TGTGCCACCAGCAGAGTATACGGCAATCAGCCCCAGCATTTT

V gene: TRBV6-1
J gene: TRBJ2-5
clone size: many
D gene: -
CDR3 protein: CASTSMGTQYF
CDR3 DNA: TGTGCCAGCACCTCGATGGGGACCCAGTACTTC

V gene: TRBV6-1
J gene: TRBJ2-3
clone size: many
D gene: -
CDR3 protein: CASSGGLRPDTQYF
CDR3 DNA: TGTGCCAGCAGTGGTGGGTTGAGGCCAGATACGCAGTATTTT

V gene: TRBV30
J gene: TRBJ1-1
clone size: few
D gene: -
CDR3 protein: CAWSVNQGNSFF
CDR3 DNA: TGTGCCTGGAGCGTTAATCAGGGGAATTCTTTCTTT

V gene: TRBV20-1
J gene: TRBJ2-7
clone size: many
D gene: -
CDR3 protein: CSASPASSYEQYF
CDR3 DNA: TGCAGTGCTAGTCCCGCGAGCTCCTACGAGCAGTACTTC

V gene: TRBV7-8
J gene: TRBJ2-5
clone size: many
D gene: -
CDR3 protein: CASGPRPGSQETQYF
CDR3 DNA: TGTGCCAGCGGACCCCGGCCCGGGTCGCAAGAGACCCAGTACTTC

V gene: TRBV29-1
J gene: TRBJ1-2
clone size: -
D gene: -
CDR3 protein: CSVNSPNYGYTF
CDR3 DNA: TGCAGCGTTAACAGTCCTAACTATGGCTACACCTTC

V gene: TRBV24-1
J gene: TRBJ1-5
clone size: -
D gene: -
CDR3 protein: CATSDSQYRVGQPQHF
CDR3 DNA: TGTGCCACCAGTGATTCCCAATACAGGGTTGGCCAGCCCCAGCATTTT

V gene: TRBV13
J gene: TRBJ1-5
clone size: many
D gene: -
CDR3 protein: CASSLYRVQWPPQHF
CDR3 DNA: TGTGCCAGCAGCTTATACAGGGTCCAATGGCCGCCCCAGCATTTT

V gene: TRBV9
J gene: TRBJ2-7
clone size: many
D gene: -
CDR3 protein: CASSVDGEGDEQYF
CDR3 DNA: TGTGCCAGCAGCGTAGACGGAGAAGGGGACGAGCAGTACTTC

V gene: TRBV18
J gene: TRBJ2-7
clone size: many
D gene: -
CDR3 protein: CASSRGAETYEQYF
CDR3 DNA: TGTGCCAGCTCACGAGGGGCAGAAACCTACGAGCAGTACTTC

V gene: TRBV6-5
J gene: TRBJ2-5
clone size: many
D gene: -
CDR3 protein: CASSYTGGAQYF
CDR3 DNA: TGTGCCAGCAGTTACACAGGGGGGGCCCAGTACTTC

V gene: TRBV2
J gene: TRBJ2-2
clone size: many
D gene: TRBD1
CDR3 protein: CASRGTGTGELFF
CDR3 DNA: TGTGCCAGCAGAGGGACAGGAACCGGGGAGCTGTTTTTT

V gene: TRBV28
J gene: TRBJ1-5
clone size: -
D gene: TRBD1
CDR3 protein: CASSFFRGTGTNQPQHF
CDR3 DNA: TGTGCCAGCAGCTTCTTTCGGGGGACAGGGACCAATCAGCCCCAGCATTTT

V gene: TRBV4-2
J gene: TRBJ2-3
clone size: -
D gene: -
CDR3 protein: CASSQDLEGGRDTQYF
CDR3 DNA: TGTGCCAGCAGCCAAGATCTTGAGGGGGGCCGGGATACGCAGTATTTT

V gene: TRBV12-3/TRBV12-4
J gene: TRBJ2-4
clone size: -
D gene: TRBD1
CDR3 protein: CASSLQGQGLDIKYF
CDR3 DNA: TGTGCCAGTAGTTTACAAGGACAGGGTTTGGACATTAAGTACTTC

V gene: TRBV20-1
J gene: TRBJ1-1
clone size: many
D gene: TRBD1
CDR3 protein: CSTDRGVDEAFF
CDR3 DNA: TGCAGTACAGACAGGGGAGTTGATGAAGCTTTCTTT

V gene: TRBV3-1
J gene: TRBJ1-2
clone size: few
D gene: -
CDR3 protein: CASSQLSGPYGYTF
CDR3 DNA: TGTGCCAGCAGCCAACTGTCGGGCCCCTATGGCTACACCTTC

V gene: TRBV6-5
J gene: TRBJ2-7
clone size: many
D gene: -
CDR3 protein: CASSYAGTGYEQYF
CDR3 DNA: TGTGCCAGCAGTTATGCCGGGACGGGGTACGAGCAGTACTTC

V gene: TRBV13
J gene: TRBJ2-7
clone size: many
D gene: TRBD2
CDR3 protein: CASSLSVPRGEQYF
CDR3 DNA: TGTGCCAGCAGCTTATCTGTTCCGCGGGGGGAGCAGTACTTC

V gene: TRBV4-1
J gene: TRBJ1-2
clone size: many
D gene: -
CDR3 protein: CASSQVDYPADYGYTF
CDR3 DNA: TGCGCCAGCAGCCAAGTCGACTATCCCGCGGACTATGGCTACACCTTC

V gene: TRBV28
J gene: TRBJ1-5
clone size: few
D gene: -
CDR3 protein: CASRGQPPPSNQPQHF
CDR3 DNA: TGTGCCAGCAGAGGACAGCCTCCGCCTAGCAATCAGCCCCAGCATTTT

V gene: TRBV28
J gene: TRBJ1-1
clone size: -
D gene: -
CDR3 protein: CASRPEGLSEAFF
CDR3 DNA: TGTGCCAGCAGGCCAGAAGGACTGAGCGAAGCTTTCTTT

V gene: TRBV12-3/TRBV12-4
J gene: TRBJ2-7
clone size: -
D gene: -
CDR3 protein: CASQDRVAYEQYF
CDR3 DNA: TGTGCCAGCCAGGATCGGGTGGCCTACGAGCAGTACTTC

V gene: TRBV6-1
J gene: TRBJ1-2
clone size: many
D gene: -
CDR3 protein: CASSERPYYGYTF
CDR3 DNA: TGTGCCAGCAGTGAGCGACCCTACTATGGCTACACCTTC

V gene: TRBV6-1
J gene: TRBJ2-7
clone size: -
D gene: TRBD1
CDR3 protein: CASSLQYGTGDEQYF
CDR3 DNA: TGTGCCAGCAGCCTCCAGTACGGGACAGGGGACGAGCAGTACTTC

V gene: TRBV29-1
J gene: TRBJ1-1
clone size: many
D gene: -
CDR3 protein: CSGAGGMNTEAFF
CDR3 DNA: TGCAGCGGTGCCGGGGGTATGAACACTGAAGCTTTCTTT

V gene: TRBV20-1
J gene: TRBJ2-5
clone size: many
D gene: TRBD2
CDR3 protein: CSAIRSAGGFGETQYF
CDR3 DNA: TGCAGTGCTATCCGGTCAGCGGGGGGGTTTGGGGAGACCCAGTACTTC

V gene: TRBV12-3/TRBV12-4
J gene: TRBJ2-2
clone size: -
D gene: -
CDR3 protein: CASSPEPGQANTGELFF
CDR3 DNA: TGTGCCAGCAGTCCTGAACCGGGACAAGCAAACACCGGGGAGCTGTTTTTT

V gene: TRBV20-1
J gene: TRBJ1-1
clone size: many
D gene: TRBD1
CDR3 protein: CSAPRQGATEAFF
CDR3 DNA: TGCAGTGCTCCTCGACAGGGGGCGACTGAAGCTTTCTTT

V gene: TRBV29-1
J gene: TRBJ1-2
clone size: -
D gene: TRBD1
CDR3 protein: CSVDTPGQAAHGYTF
CDR3 DNA: TGCAGCGTGGATACACCGGGACAGGCGGCTCATGGCTACACCTTC

V gene: TRBV25-1
J gene: TRBJ2-6
clone size: many
D gene: -
CDR3 protein: CASSSPTGTDSGANVLTF
CDR3 DNA: TGTGCCAGCAGTTCACCCACCGGGACCGACTCTGGGGCCAACGTCCTGACTTTC

V gene: TRBV5-1
J gene: TRBJ2-7
clone size: many
D gene: TRBD1
CDR3 protein: CASSPGTGVFYASYEQYF
CDR3 DNA: TGCGCCAGCAGCCCCGGGACAGGGGTCTTTTACGCATCCTACGAGCAGTACTTC

V gene: TRBV12-3/TRBV12-4
J gene: TRBJ1-5
clone size: -
D gene: -
CDR3 protein: CASRPDRRNQPQHF
CDR3 DNA: TGTGCCAGCAGACCCGACAGACGGAATCAGCCCCAGCATTTT

V gene: TRBV19
J gene: TRBJ2-5
clone size: few
D gene: -
CDR3 protein: CASSFARGAWGTQYF
CDR3 DNA: TGTGCCAGTAGTTTCGCCCGAGGGGCGTGGGGGACCCAGTACTTC

V gene: TRBV19
J gene: TRBJ1-2
clone size: many
D gene: TRBD1
CDR3 protein: CASSIVGDRARGYTF
CDR3 DNA: TGTGCCAGTAGTATAGTAGGGGACAGGGCACGCGGCTACACCTTC

V gene: TRBV12-3/TRBV12-4
J gene: TRBJ2-7
clone size: many
D gene: -
CDR3 protein: CASSSRGSYEQYF
CDR3 DNA: TGTGCCAGCAGTTCAAGGGGCTCTTACGAGCAGTACTTC

V gene: TRBV27
J gene: TRBJ2-2
clone size: many
D gene: -
CDR3 protein: CASSYGGPGELFF
CDR3 DNA: TGTGCCAGCAGTTACGGGGGGCCCGGGGAGCTGTTTTTT

V gene: TRBV29-1
J gene: TRBJ1-3
clone size: many
D gene: -
CDR3 protein: CSVEDNSSGNTIYF
CDR3 DNA: TGCAGCGTTGAAGATAACAGCTCTGGAAACACCATATATTTT

V gene: TRBV7-2
J gene: TRBJ2-7
clone size: -
D gene: TRBD1
CDR3 protein: CASSLGQGVGYEQYF
CDR3 DNA: TGTGCCAGCAGCTTAGGCCAGGGGGTTGGCTACGAGCAGTACTTC

V gene: TRBV4-1
J gene: TRBJ1-2
clone size: few
D gene: -
CDR3 protein: CASSRPIGGYGYTF
CDR3 DNA: TGCGCCAGCAGCCGCCCTATTGGGGGCTATGGCTACACCTTC

V gene: TRBV28
J gene: TRBJ1-1
clone size: many
D gene: -
CDR3 protein: CASREGWTEAFF
CDR3 DNA: TGTGCCAGCAGAGAGGGGTGGACTGAAGCTTTCTTT

V gene: TRBV6-1
J gene: TRBJ1-2
clone size: -
D gene: -
CDR3 protein: CASSARDSSPTF
CDR3 DNA: TGTGCCAGCAGTGCCCGGGACTCCTCCCCCACCTTC

V gene: TRBV11-1
J gene: TRBJ1-1
clone size: many
D gene: TRBD1
CDR3 protein: CASSLAVRGQATEAFF
CDR3 DNA: TGTGCCAGCAGCTTAGCGGTCAGGGGGCAGGCCACTGAAGCTTTCTTT

V gene: TRBV27
J gene: TRBJ2-5
clone size: many
D gene: TRBD2
CDR3 protein: CASSPIGGGEQETQYF
CDR3 DNA: TGTGCCAGCAGCCCCATCGGCGGGGGAGAGCAAGAGACCCAGTACTTC

V gene: TRBV6-5
J gene: TRBJ2-5
clone size: once
D gene: TRBD2
CDR3 protein: CASSYGGAVETQYF
CDR3 DNA: TGTGCCAGCAGCTACGGGGGGGCCGTGGAGACCCAGTACTTC

V gene: TRBV7-8
J gene: TRBJ2-5
clone size: many
D gene: -
CDR3 protein: CASSAPGGEETQYF
CDR3 DNA: TGTGCCAGCAGCGCCCCGGGGGGCGAGGAGACCCAGTACTTC

V gene: TRBV7-3
J gene: TRBJ2-7
clone size: many
D gene: -
CDR3 protein: CASSPSRRNEQYF
CDR3 DNA: TGTGCCAGCAGCCCAAGCAGGCGGAACGAGCAGTACTTC

V gene: TRBV20-1
J gene: TRBJ2-7
clone size: once
D gene: -
CDR3 protein: CSATEGGSNYEQYF
CDR3 DNA: TGCAGTGCTACCGAGGGCGGCAGCAACTACGAGCAGTACTTC

V gene: TRBV28
J gene: TRBJ1-3
clone size: -
D gene: -
CDR3 protein: CASTTWASGSGNTIYF
CDR3 DNA: TGTGCCAGCACCACGTGGGCGTCGGGCTCTGGAAACACCATATATTTT

V gene: TRBV11-1
J gene: TRBJ1-1
clone size: many
D gene: -
CDR3 protein: CASSLYFQSTEAFF
CDR3 DNA: TGTGCCAGCAGCTTATACTTCCAGAGCACTGAAGCTTTCTTT

V gene: TRBV25-1
J gene: TRBJ2-7
clone size: many
D gene: TRBD1
CDR3 protein: CASSDPRTGDYEQYF
CDR3 DNA: TGTGCCAGCAGTGATCCACGGACAGGGGATTACGAGCAGTACTTC

V gene: TRBV18
J gene: TRBJ2-7
clone size: few
D gene: TRBD2
CDR3 protein: CASSTSGGPLVEQYF
CDR3 DNA: TGTGCCAGCTCGACCAGCGGGGGCCCCCTTGTTGAGCAGTACTTC

V gene: TRBV6-1
J gene: TRBJ1-2
clone size: few
D gene: TRBD1
CDR3 protein: CASMPTGGVDYGYTF
CDR3 DNA: TGTGCCAGCATGCCAACAGGGGGCGTCGACTATGGCTACACCTTC

V gene: TRBV5-1
J gene: TRBJ2-7
clone size: many
D gene: -
CDR3 protein: CASSFGDRDSYEQYF
CDR3 DNA: TGCGCCAGCAGCTTCGGGGACCGAGACTCATACGAGCAGTACTTC

V gene: TRBV6-2/TRBV6-3
J gene: TRBJ2-5
clone size: many
D gene: -
CDR3 protein: CASSYNPGGWDQETQYF
CDR3 DNA: TGTGCCAGCAGTTACAACCCCGGGGGATGGGATCAAGAGACCCAGTACTTC

V gene: TRBV9
J gene: TRBJ1-2
clone size: many
D gene: -
CDR3 protein: CASSPHRGMGGYGYTF
CDR3 DNA: TGTGCCAGCAGCCCCCACCGGGGGATGGGAGGCTATGGCTACACCTTC

V gene: TRBV12-3/TRBV12-4
J gene: TRBJ2-7
clone size: few
D gene: TRBD1
CDR3 protein: CASTPLDRVSEEQYF
CDR3 DNA: TGTGCCAGCACCCCCCTGGACAGGGTCTCTGAGGAGCAGTACTTC

V gene: TRBV2
J gene: TRBJ2-7
clone size: -
D gene: -
CDR3 protein: CASSEWYLNYEQYF
CDR3 DNA: TGTGCCAGCAGTGAATGGTACCTCAACTACGAGCAGTACTTC